Presented here are 26 T cell receptor beta chains from one specimen sequenced in a study of cytomegalovirus exposure and HLA in healthy donors. The study ran its PCR with 60 Vbeta and 13 Jbeta primers. Clones were read by immunoSEQ multiplex PCR, and TCRdb kept only the in-frame ones, dropping some. The sample records some 120,000 clones, 81% being singletons. Sample: PBMCs. The receptors originated from a man aged 18 to 30 in good health and CMV-seropositive.

This chain uses TRBV4-3 with TRBJ2-1; tentative D call: TRBD2 (6 bases). The CDR3 has 14 amino acids. CDR1 is LGHNA, CDR2 YSLEER, per germline. V was clipped by 2 bases and J by 9 bases, with 14 bases between them. CDR3 protein: CASSQYNDGGEQFF. The CDR3 nucleotides read TGCGCCAGCAGCCAATATAACGACGGGGGTGAGCAGTTCTTC.

This clone came up once. The CDR3 loop reads CASSWRATDTQYF. The CDR3 DNA follows: TGTGCCAGTAGTTGGCGGGCCACAGATACGCAGTATTTT. This rearrangement joins TRBV19 to TRBJ2-3; tentatively, D is TRBD2 (5 bases). V dropped 5 bases and J dropped 2 bases, with 8 bases sitting between them. Germline V lookup: CDR1 LNHDA, CDR2 SQIVND (reference sequence). This CDR3 has 13 residues.

The chain is built from TRBV7-2 and TRBJ2-1; 10 nucleotides line up with TRBD2. The germline gives CDR1 SGHTA, CDR2 FQGNSA. The CDR3 has 14 amino acids. V was pared by 5 bases and J by 7 bases, with 5 bases of the junction left unmatched. CDR3 protein: CASSEAGGQNEQFF. The CDR3 DNA reads TGTGCCAGCAGCGAAGCGGGGGGGCAAAATGAGCAGTTCTTC.

V usage is TRBV7-9 and J usage is TRBJ1-5; no definite D call. Germline V CDR1 and CDR2: SEHNR, FQNEAQ (reference sequence). This CDR3 region has 18 residues. Trimming removed 2 bases from V and 0 bases from J, with 17 bases in between. The DNA for the CDR3 is TGTGCCAGCAGCTTAATCGTTCGGGGAGAAAGTAGCAATCAGCCCCAGCATTTT. It codes for CASSLIVRGESSNQPQHF.

The V gene is TRBV7-9, the J gene TRBJ1-4; D unclear. The CDR3 is 13 amino acids. The V and J ends lost 5 bases and 3 bases respectively, with 7 bases between them. Germline V gene sequence: CDR1 SEHNR, CDR2 FQNEAQ (reference sequence). CDR3 region: CASSGSANEKLFF. The CDR3 DNA follows: TGTGCCAGCAGCGGCTCTGCTAATGAAAAACTGTTTTTT. Complete variable domain (other parts from reference TRBV7-9 and TRBJ1-4): DTGVSQNPRHKITKRGQNVTFRCDPISEHNRLYWYRQTLGQGPEFLTYFQNEAQLEKSRLLSDRFSAERPKGSFSTLEIQRTEQGDSAMYLCASSGSANEKLFFGSGTQLSVL.

This sequence joins TRBV10-2 and TRBJ2-2, with D possibly being TRBD1 (5 bases). V lost 9 bases and J lost 0, with 11 bases in between. CDR1 and CDR2 (germline): WSHSY, SAAADI. This CDR3 has 14 residues. CDR3 region: CASSRQTNTGELFF. CDR3 DNA: TGCGCCAGTTCGCGACAGACGAACACCGGGGAGCTGTTTTTT.

The rearrangement joins TRBV21-1 to TRBJ1-6; TRBD1, the D gene given by the table, was not confirmed from the DNA. TRBV21-1 is noted as a pseudogene. The CDR3 loop spans 21 amino acids. The CDR3 region has the DNA TGTGCCAGCAGCAAAGGCGGCCGGGACAGGGGTAAAGGGGCCTATAATTCACCCCTCCACTTT. This sequence encodes CASSKGGRDRGKGAYNSPLHF.

V is TRBV5-4 and J is TRBJ2-7, with 13 bases identical to TRBD2. The CDR3 sequence is 16 residues long. Germline values: CDR1 SGHNT, CDR2 YYREEE (reference sequence). V trimming: 4 bases; J trimming: 5 bases; junction bases outside the gene matches: 9. This chain's CDR3 is CASSGGLAGRGDEQYF. CDR3 DNA sequence: TGTGCCAGCAGCGGGGGACTAGCGGGGCGAGGCGACGAGCAGTACTTC.

This clone appeared a single time. CDR3 sequence (DNA): TGTGCCAGCAGCTTGGATATGGCAGGGTTTAATCAGCCCCAGCATTTT. Its protein is CASSLDMAGFNQPQHF. The chain links TRBV5-5 to TRBJ1-5; tentatively, D is TRBD1 (5 bases). The CDR3 consists of 16 residues. CDR1 and CDR2 from the germline V gene are SGHKS and YYEKEE (reference sequence). Trimming removed 0 bases at V and 4 bases at J, with 14 bases between. Together with reference TRBV5-5 and TRBJ1-5, the CDR3 gives the full variable domain: DAGVTQSPTHLIKTRGQQVTLRCSPISGHKSVSWYQQVLGQGPQFIFQYYEKEERGRGNFPDRFSARQFPNYSSELNVNALLLGDSALYLCASSLDMAGFNQPQHFGDGTRLSIL.

The chain is built from TRBV5-4 and TRBJ1-1; the match to TRBD1 covers 8 bases. The germline gives CDR1 SGHNT, CDR2 YYREEE (reference sequence). The CDR3 spans 15 residues. Losses at the gene ends were 5 bases for V and 2 bases for J; bases not matched to a gene: 8. The CDR3 bases are TGTGCCAGCAGAAGGACAGGGTGGGTAAACACTGAAGCTTTCTTT. This codes for CASRRTGWVNTEAFF.

Here the CDR3 DNA reads TGTGCCAGCAGCCAAGGGGAGGGCGGAAAGACTAATGAAAAACTGTTTTTT. This translates into CASSQGEGGKTNEKLFF. The chain recombines TRBV4-2 with TRBJ1-4; D unclear. V shed 1 base and J shed 2 bases, with 14 bases lying between them. In germline, CDR1 is LGHNA, CDR2 YNFKEQ. The CDR3 is 17 residues long.

V is TRBV27 and J is TRBJ1-2, with D uncertain. Germline V gene sequence: CDR1 MNHEY, CDR2 SMNVEV (reference sequence). V was shortened by 6 bases and J by 8 bases, with 16 bases between the two germline ends. This CDR3 has 13 residues. CDR3 region: CASSQWEGRGYTF. The DNA of the CDR3 is TGTGCCAGCAGCCAATGGGAGGGTCGCGGCTACACCTTC.

Here the CDR3 reads CASNTGGPYTEAFF. In DNA, the CDR3 is TGTGCCAGTAACACGGGGGGGCCGTACACTGAAGCTTTCTTT. The J gene is TRBJ1-1, the V gene TRBV19, with D maybe TRBD1 (6 bases). Germline lookup yields CDR1 LNHDA and CDR2 SQIVND (reference sequence). This CDR3 has 14 residues. Trimming cost V 7 bases and J 3 bases, with 15 bases left between them.

The V gene is TRBV5-6, the J gene TRBJ1-6; a possible D gene is TRBD1 (6 bases). Germline V lookup: CDR1 SGHDT, CDR2 YYEEEE. Between the trimmed V and J ends, which lost 4 bases and 10 bases, there was a span of 27 bases. The CDR3 covers 18 residues. CDR3: CASSPSELQGRLTSPLHF. The CDR3 coding sequence is TGTGCCAGCAGCCCCTCAGAGCTACAGGGCCGCTTGACCTCACCCCTCCACTTT.

The chain recombines TRBV6-5 with TRBJ1-1; D remains ambiguous. Germline-derived CDR1 and CDR2 are MNHEY and SVGAGI. The CDR3 covers 15 residues. The ends were cut back, 4 bases at V and 0 bases at J, with 12 bases in the middle. CDR3 amino acids: CASSFSGLMNTEAFF. In nucleotides, the CDR3 is TGTGCCAGCAGTTTTTCCGGACTGATGAACACTGAAGCTTTCTTT.

V gene TRBV5-6 combines with J gene TRBJ1-3, with 7 bases identical to TRBD1. Per the germline V gene, CDR1 is SGHDT and CDR2 is YYEEEE. V lost 3 bases, J lost 0 bases, and 3 bases stayed unmatched. CDR3 length: 15 amino acids. CDR3 nucleotides: TGTGCCAGCAGCTGGGGGACAGCCTCTGGAAACACCATATATTTT. Protein product: CASSWGTASGNTIYF.

V usage is TRBV10-1 and J usage is TRBJ1-6, with D maybe TRBD1 (5 bases). Trimming stripped 0 bases from V and 4 bases from J, with 13 bases between. The CDR3 covers 17 residues. Germline V gives CDR1 WNHNN, CDR2 SYGVQD (reference sequence). CDR3 region: CASSESRGTTYNSPLHF. The CDR3 coding sequence is TGCGCCAGCAGTGAGTCACGGGGGACCACTTATAATTCACCCCTCCACTTT.

V is TRBV4-1 and J is TRBJ2-7, with D maybe TRBD2 (5 bases). V shed 0 bases and J shed 3 bases, with 9 bases lying between them. The germline V gene encodes CDR1 MGHRA and CDR2 YSYEKL. CDR3 length: 14 residues. This chain's CDR3 is CASSQERGDYEQYF. In nucleotides, the CDR3 is TGCGCCAGCAGCCAAGAACGGGGAGACTACGAGCAGTACTTC.

The CDR3: CARQNRDSKETQYF. For the CDR3, the DNA is TGTGCCAGACAGAACCGGGACAGCAAAGAGACCCAGTACTTC. This chain links TRBV2 with TRBJ2-5; 7 bases fit TRBD1. Germline-derived CDR1 and CDR2 are SNHLY and FYNNEI. V lost 9 bases and J lost 3; bases outside the gene matches: 10. CDR3 size: 14 residues.

The chain links TRBV6-5 to TRBJ1-6; 9 positions match TRBD1. The CDR3 is 15 residues long. The J segment lost 4 bases and the V segment lost 5 bases, leaving 3 bases of the junction unmatched. Per the germline V gene, CDR1 is MNHEY and CDR2 is SVGAGI. Here the CDR3 DNA reads TGTGCCAGCAGTAGGACAGGGGTTTATAATTCACCCCTCCACTTT. Residues: CASSRTGVYNSPLHF.

This chain joins TRBV11-2 and TRBJ1-4, with TRBD1 matching over 11 bases. This CDR3 is built from 15 residues. The trim removed 2 bases at V and 7 bases at J, leaving 3 bases unmatched. Germline values: CDR1 SGHAT, CDR2 FQNNGV. The CDR3 here is CASSLSGTGGEKLFF. The CDR3, as DNA: TGTGCCAGCAGCTTATCCGGGACAGGGGGTGAAAAACTGTTTTTT.

This rearrangement joins TRBV5-1 to TRBJ2-7; D perhaps matches TRBD2 (6 bases). The germline V and J ends were trimmed by 0 bases and 2 bases, with 12 bases remaining between them. Germline V lookup: CDR1 SGHRS, CDR2 YFSETQ. There are 15 residues in the CDR3. The CDR3 DNA sequence: TGCGCCAGCAGCTTGGCCGGGGAGGTGGCCTACGAGCAGTACTTC. It yields the protein CASSLAGEVAYEQYF.

The chain is built from TRBV19 and TRBJ1-2; the D gene is possibly TRBD1 (6 bases). CDR1 LNHDA and CDR2 SQIVND come from the germline V gene (reference sequence). The CDR3 has 14 amino acids. The ends were cut back, 3 bases at V and 8 bases at J, with 16 bases in the middle. This CDR3 reads CASSMHNRVQGYTF. For the CDR3, the DNA is TGTGCCAGTAGTATGCATAACAGGGTGCAAGGCTACACCTTC.

Details on this clone: Sequence at one end of the junction differs from germline and may be a read error. The V and J genes are TRBV7-8 and TRBJ2-7; maybe TRBD1 (5 bases). Germline V CDR1 and CDR2: SGHVS, FQNEAQ. The CDR3 totals 14 residues. CDR3 in amino acids: CASGFDSADYEQYF. The CDR3 DNA reads TGTGCCAGCGGCTTCGACAGCGCGGATTACGAGCAGTACTTC.

The chain is built from TRBV7-9 and TRBJ2-1; D is unresolved. V lost 1 base, J lost 3 bases, and 4 bases lay in between. Germline CDR1 SEHNR, CDR2 FQNEAQ (reference sequence). The CDR3 is made up of 13 amino acids. The CDR3 reads CASSLDSYNEQFF. CDR3 coding DNA: TGTGCCAGCAGCTTAGACAGCTACAATGAGCAGTTCTTC.

The chain recombines TRBV30 with TRBJ1-6; TRBD1 might be the D (6 bases). The CDR3 is made up of 14 amino acids. The V end was cut by 3 bases, the J end by 10 bases, with 16 bases between. Germline V gene sequence: CDR1 GTSNPN, CDR2 SVGIG (reference sequence). The CDR3 here is CAWRHTGFRSPLHF. DNA for the CDR3: TGTGCCTGGAGGCATACAGGGTTTCGCTCACCCCTCCACTTT.